What follows are 20 T cell receptor beta chains derived from one specimen sequenced in a study of cytomegalovirus exposure and HLA in healthy donors. Vbeta (60) and Jbeta (13) primers were used in the PCR. Sequencing was performed with immunoSEQ multiplex PCR; in TCRdb, only in-frame clones are kept and a portion is missing. The profile shows around 41,000 clones, around 68% of them singletons. Sequences were obtained from PBMCs. The receptors were sampled from a man aged 40-55 years in good health and CMV-seronegative.

This chain uses TRBV5-1 with TRBJ2-1, with D possibly matching TRBD2 (7 bases). The V gene's germline CDR1 is SGHRS and CDR2 YFSETQ. The V and J ends lost 5 bases and 5 bases respectively, with 14 bases between them. The CDR3 consists of 14 residues. Here the CDR3 reads CASREGGIDNEQFF. The DNA of the CDR3 is TGCGCCAGCAGGGAGGGGGGGATTGACAATGAGCAGTTCTTC.

The chain's CDR3 is CASSSRQGGSYTF. CDR3 nucleotides: TGTGCCAGCAGCTCACGACAGGGCGGGAGCTACACCTTC. The rearrangement uses TRBV14 and TRBJ1-2, with 7 bases matching TRBD1. In germline, CDR1 is SGHDN, CDR2 FVKESK. The CDR3 consists of 13 residues. V shed 5 bases, J shed 9 bases, and the junction held 9 bases outside the gene matches.

This clone was counted only a few times. V is TRBV29-1 and J is TRBJ2-3, with 15 bases identical to TRBD2. This CDR3 has 18 residues. The germline V gene encodes CDR1 SQVTM and CDR2 ANQGSEA. Trimming at V came to 6 bases and at J to 0 bases, leaving 10 bases not matched to a gene. The CDR3 loop is CSVGGTSGGFASTDTQYF. The CDR3 bases are TGCAGCGTGGGGGGGACTAGCGGGGGGTTCGCTAGCACAGATACGCAGTATTTT.

The rearrangement links TRBV29-1 to TRBJ2-7, with 10 bases matching TRBD2. CDR1 and CDR2 from the germline V gene are SQVTM and ANQGSEA. After removal of 4 bases from V and 6 bases from J, the junction contained 9 bases not matched to a gene. The length of the CDR3 is 14 residues. CDR3 coding DNA: TGCAGCGTTGTCAGGCTAGCGGGGGCCAGCGAGCAGTACTTC. Protein sequence: CSVVRLAGASEQYF.

This rearrangement joins TRBV30 to TRBJ1-2, with 8 bases fitting TRBD1. This CDR3 is built from 13 residues. Germline loops: CDR1 GTSNPN, CDR2 SVGIG (reference sequence). After removal of 1 base from V and 7 bases from J, the junction contained 5 bases not matched to a gene. The CDR3 bases are TGTGCCTGGAGTGCGGGAACAGGGGGTGGCTACACCTTC. Protein: CAWSAGTGGGYTF.

The rearrangement links TRBV11-2 to TRBJ1-4; weak D call: TRBD1 (5 bases). The germline CDR1 and CDR2 sequences are SGHAT and FQNNGV. The CDR3 sequence is 17 residues long. V shed 8 bases and J shed 10 bases, with 29 bases lying between them. The CDR3 DNA sequence: TGTGCCAGCTGCGCCGGACCCAAAACTTCTTCTAGGGGAAAACTGTTTTTT. Its translation is CASCAGPKTSSRGKLFF.

J is TRBJ2-3 and V is TRBV4-2, with 10 nucleotides matching TRBD2. The CDR3 runs to 15 residues. Germline values: CDR1 LGHNA, CDR2 YNFKEQ. Trimming cost V 2 bases and J 4 bases; bases outside gene matches: 3. CDR3 sequence (DNA): TGTGCCAGCAGCCAAACAGCGGGGGGGGCAGATACGCAGTATTTT. This sequence encodes CASSQTAGGADTQYF.

A few counts support this clone. This sequence joins TRBV7-6 and TRBJ1-1; the match to TRBD1 covers 9 bases. From germline, CDR1 is SGHVS and CDR2 FNYEAQ. V trimming: 4 bases; J trimming: 5 bases; junction bases outside the gene matches: 11. The CDR3 length is 16 residues. CDR3 loop: CASSSGQGASGTEAFF. Here the CDR3 DNA reads TGTGCCAGCAGCTCGGGACAGGGTGCGAGTGGGACTGAAGCTTTCTTT. The full variable domain, rest sourced from reference TRBV7-6 and TRBJ1-1, is GAGVSQSPRYKVTKRGQDVALRCDPISGHVSLYWYRQALGQGPEFLTYFNYEAQQDKSGLPNDRFSAERPEGSISTLTIQRTEQRDSAMYRCASSSGQGASGTEAFFGQGTRLTVV.

The gene calls are TRBV13 and TRBJ1-2; a possible D gene is TRBD1 (5 bases). Between the trimmed V and J ends, which lost 3 bases and 7 bases, there was a span of 18 bases. The CDR3 runs 15 residues. In germline, CDR1 is PRHDT, CDR2 FYEKMQ (reference sequence). The CDR3 DNA sequence: TGTGCCAGCAGCTTGGTAACCGCAGGGTGGGGTGGCTACACCTTC. Its translation is CASSLVTAGWGGYTF.

The J gene is TRBJ1-6, the V gene TRBV27, with 7 bases that match TRBD1. CDR1 is MNHEY and CDR2 is SMNVEV in the germline V gene (reference sequence). Trimming removed 0 bases from V and 11 bases from J; junction bases left unmatched: 7. This CDR3 region has 15 residues. The CDR3 region is CASSLSRQGFPPLHF. The CDR3 nucleotides read TGTGCCAGCAGTTTATCCCGACAGGGTTTTCCACCCCTCCACTTT.

This sequence joins TRBV15 and TRBJ1-2; 11 bases are a match to TRBD1. V lost 5 bases to trimming and J lost 4 bases; unmatched junction nucleotides: 3. CDR1 is LNHNV, CDR2 YYDKDF, per germline (reference sequence). This CDR3 comprises 14 residues. The CDR3 DNA follows: TGTGCCACCAGCCGGGACAGGGGGATCTATGGCTACACCTTC. Translating gives CATSRDRGIYGYTF. The full variable domain, its missing parts supplied by reference TRBV15 and TRBJ1-2, is DAMVIQNPRYQVTQFGKPVTLSCSQTLNHNVMYWYQQKSSQAPKLLFHYYDKDFNNEADTPDNFQSRRPNTSFCFLDIRSPGLGDTAMYLCATSRDRGIYGYTFGSGTRLTVV.

V and J are TRBV2 and TRBJ1-5, with a weak D call TRBD1 (5 bases). Trimming took off 7 bases at V and 11 bases at J, with 21 bases between the two ends. Germline V gene data show CDR1 as SNHLY and CDR2 as FYNNEI. This CDR3 is 14 amino acids long. The CDR3 here is CASTAVKGSPSQHF. The CDR3 coding sequence is TGTGCCAGCACCGCGGTAAAGGGGTCCCCTTCCCAGCATTTT.

The chain uses TRBV29-1 and TRBJ2-7, with 10 bases identical to TRBD1. CDR3 size: 14 residues. Germline values: CDR1 SQVTM, CDR2 ANQGSEA. J gave up 1 base and V 7 bases, and 7 bases lay outside the gene matches. The CDR3 nucleotides are TGCAGCGGGACAGGGGGGCAGGGGTCCTACGAGCAGTACTTC. It specifies CSGTGGQGSYEQYF.

CDR3 DNA sequence: TGTGCCAGCAGTTCCCCAGCCACAGGGGGCACTGAAGCTTTCTTT. Amino acid sequence: CASSSPATGGTEAFF. The chain carries TRBV28 and TRBJ1-1; 8 bases are a match to TRBD1. The J segment lost 4 bases and the V segment lost 4 bases, leaving 8 bases of the junction unmatched. This CDR3 comprises 15 residues. CDR1 and CDR2 (germline): MDHEN, SYDVKM.

This clone was found a few times. The rearrangement links TRBV4-2 to TRBJ1-5; D unclear. The CDR3 has 13 residues. The ends were cut back, 6 bases at V and 3 bases at J, with 9 bases in the middle. Germline V gene lookup returns CDR1 LGHNA and CDR2 YNFKEQ. CDR3 region: CASSPGLNQPQHF. In nucleotides, the CDR3 is TGTGCCAGCAGTCCCGGACTCAATCAGCCCCAGCATTTT.

J is TRBJ2-1 and V is TRBV6-5; a possible D gene is TRBD2 (6 bases). The V gene lost 4 bases and the J gene lost 7 bases, with 17 bases spanning the gap. In germline, CDR1 is MNHEY, CDR2 SVGAGI. CDR3 length: 15 residues. The CDR3 loop is CASSCSTLAKNEQFF. CDR3 coding DNA: TGTGCCAGCAGTTGCTCGACTCTAGCGAAAAATGAGCAGTTCTTC.

The chain is built from TRBV5-4 and TRBJ2-5; 9 bases match TRBD2. The junction had 11 bases not matched to a gene; V was cut back by 6 bases and J by 5 bases. The CDR3 contains 15 residues. From germline, CDR1 is SGHNT and CDR2 YYREEE (reference sequence). The chain's CDR3 is CASNLAGKGGETQYF. DNA of the CDR3: TGTGCCAGCAACCTAGCGGGAAAAGGGGGGGAGACCCAGTACTTC.

This rearrangement joins TRBV7-9 to TRBJ2-2; no reliable D call. Germline lookup yields CDR1 SEHNR and CDR2 FQNEAQ (reference sequence). V lost 1 base, J lost 7 bases, and 7 bases lay in between. The CDR3 length is 13 residues. The CDR3 DNA sequence: TGTGCCAGCAGCTTAGGTTCGGGCGGGGAGCTGTTTTTT. Residues: CASSLGSGGELFF.

The chain is built from TRBV30 and TRBJ2-7, with D hard to call. V lost 2 bases to trimming and J lost 3 bases, with 11 bases between them. The CDR3 totals 13 residues. Looked up from germline, CDR1 is GTSNPN and CDR2 is SVGIG (reference sequence). The CDR3: CAWSPPLFYEQYF. The CDR3 nucleotides are TGTGCCTGGAGTCCCCCTCTATTCTACGAGCAGTACTTC.

This clone was seen only once. This chain joins TRBV10-3 and TRBJ2-1; 10 positions match TRBD2. V dropped 7 bases and J dropped 1; count of bases not matched to a gene: 7. This CDR3 has 16 amino acids. Germline V CDR1 and CDR2: ENHRY, SYGVKD. In DNA form, the CDR3 reads TGTGCCATCACCAGGGAAGCGGGGGGGTCCTACAATGAGCAGTTCTTC. Translation: CAITREAGGSYNEQFF.